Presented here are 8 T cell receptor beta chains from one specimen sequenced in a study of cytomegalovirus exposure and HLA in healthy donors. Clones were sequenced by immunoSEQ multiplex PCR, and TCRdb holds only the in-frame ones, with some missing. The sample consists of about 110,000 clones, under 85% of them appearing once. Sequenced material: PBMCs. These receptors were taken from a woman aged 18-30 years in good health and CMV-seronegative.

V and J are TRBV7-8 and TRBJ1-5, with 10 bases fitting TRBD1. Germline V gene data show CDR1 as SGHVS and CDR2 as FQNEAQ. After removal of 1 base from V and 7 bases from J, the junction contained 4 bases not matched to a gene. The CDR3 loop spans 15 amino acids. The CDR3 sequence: CASSLGTGGGQPQHF. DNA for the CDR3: TGTGCCAGCAGCTTAGGGACAGGGGGTGGCCAGCCCCAGCATTTT. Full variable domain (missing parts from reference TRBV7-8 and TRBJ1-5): GAGVSQSPRYKVAKRGQDVALRCDPISGHVSLFWYQQALGQGPEFLTYFQNEAQLDKSGLPSDRFFAERPEGSVSTLKIQRTQQEDSAVYLCASSLGTGGGQPQHFGDGTRLSIL.

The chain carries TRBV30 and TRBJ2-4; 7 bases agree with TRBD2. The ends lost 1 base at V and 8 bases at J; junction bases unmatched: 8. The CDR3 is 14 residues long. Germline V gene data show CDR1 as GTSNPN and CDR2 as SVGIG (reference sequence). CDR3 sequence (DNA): TGTGCCTGGAGTGGCTTGGGGGGGTGGGACATTCAGTACTTC. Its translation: CAWSGLGGWDIQYF. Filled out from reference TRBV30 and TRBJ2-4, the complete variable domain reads SQTIHQWPATLVQPVGSPLSLECTVEGTSNPNLYWYRQAAGRGLQLLFYSVGIGQISSEVPQNLSASRPQDRQFILSSKKLLLSDSGFYLCAWSGLGGWDIQYFGAGTRLSVL.

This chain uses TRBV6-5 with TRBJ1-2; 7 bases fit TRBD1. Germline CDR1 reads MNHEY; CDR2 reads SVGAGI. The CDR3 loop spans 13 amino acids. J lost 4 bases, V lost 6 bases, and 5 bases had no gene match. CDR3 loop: CASSLDRAYGYTF. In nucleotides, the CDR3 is TGTGCCAGCAGCTTAGACAGGGCCTATGGCTACACCTTC.

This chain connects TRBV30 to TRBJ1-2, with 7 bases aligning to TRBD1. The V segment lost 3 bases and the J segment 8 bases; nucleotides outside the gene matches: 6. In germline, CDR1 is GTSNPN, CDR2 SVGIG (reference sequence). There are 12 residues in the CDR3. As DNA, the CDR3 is TGTGCCTGGAGCGACAGGGTGAGGGGCTACACCTTC. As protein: CAWSDRVRGYTF. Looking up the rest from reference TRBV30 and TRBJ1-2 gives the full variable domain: SQTIHQWPATLVQPVGSPLSLECTVEGTSNPNLYWYRQAAGRGLQLLFYSVGIGQISSEVPQNLSASRPQDRQFILSSKKLLLSDSGFYLCAWSDRVRGYTFGSGTRLTVV.

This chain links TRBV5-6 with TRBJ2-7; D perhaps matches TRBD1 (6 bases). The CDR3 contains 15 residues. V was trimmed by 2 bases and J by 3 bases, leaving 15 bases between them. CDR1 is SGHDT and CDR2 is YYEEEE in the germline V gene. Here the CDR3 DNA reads TGTGCCAGCAGCTTTAACCCGGGACAACTCTACGAGCAGTACTTC. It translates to CASSFNPGQLYEQYF.

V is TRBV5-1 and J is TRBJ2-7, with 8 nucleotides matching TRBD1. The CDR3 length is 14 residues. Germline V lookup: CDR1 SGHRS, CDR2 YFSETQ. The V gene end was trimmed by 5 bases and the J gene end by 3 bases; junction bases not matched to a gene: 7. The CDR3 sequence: CASRTGDGDYEQYF. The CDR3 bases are TGCGCCAGCAGGACAGGGGACGGGGACTACGAGCAGTACTTC. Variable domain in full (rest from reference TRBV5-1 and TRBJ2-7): KAGVTQTPRYLIKTRGQQVTLSCSPISGHRSVSWYQQTPGQGLQFLFEYFSETQRNKGNFPGRFSGRQFSNSRSEMNVSTLELGDSALYLCASRTGDGDYEQYFGPGTRLTVT.

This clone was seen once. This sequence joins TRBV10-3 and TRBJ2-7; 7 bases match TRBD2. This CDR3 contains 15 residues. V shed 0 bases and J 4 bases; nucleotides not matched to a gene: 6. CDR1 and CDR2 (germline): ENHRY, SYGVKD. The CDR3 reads CAISESGLAEYEQYF. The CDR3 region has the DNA TGTGCCATCAGTGAGTCGGGGCTAGCGGAATACGAGCAGTACTTC.

CDR3 loop: CAWSPGGQAQETQYF. The CDR3 DNA reads as TGTGCCTGGAGTCCCGGCGGACAGGCGCAAGAGACCCAGTACTTC. The chain employs TRBV30 and TRBJ2-5; TRBD1 matches at 7 bases. This CDR3 comprises 15 residues. Trimming at V came to 2 bases and at J to 2 bases, leaving 8 bases not matched to a gene. Germline V CDR1 and CDR2: GTSNPN, SVGIG (reference sequence).